Included here is one TCR beta chain sequence, with context. No antigen is known for it. The sample originates from a study of CD8 T cells in ankylosing spondylitis. Findings and caveats of the study: In ankylosing spondylitis blood, a motif of eight highly homologous TCR beta variants appeared characteristic.

TCRdb ran MiXCR on the 5' RACE reads and lists one entry per CDR3 protein. The sample includes 500,000 to 550,000 distinct CDR3 sequences, about 12% seen only once; the top ten take almost 7%. The receptor's source is a male donor with ankylosing spondylitis. Sequenced sample: blood, either unsorted or a sorted T cell fraction (not recorded which).

The CDR3 nucleotides are TGCGCCAGCAGCCAATATGCAGGGACAGCTAACTATGGCTACACCTTC. Encoded protein: CASSQYAGTANYGYTF. J is TRBJ1-2 and V is TRBV4-1, with TRBD1 matching 7 bases. V dropped 2 bases and J dropped 0; count of bases not matched to a gene: 6. Germline values: CDR1 MGHRA, CDR2 YSYEKL. CDR3 length: 16 residues.